This TCR beta chain was found in a study of post-analysis software for immune sequencing data. TCR beta cDNA libraries had unique molecular identifiers. A single record per CDR3 protein comes from TCRdb applying MiXCR to the PCR reads. The sample has about 770,000 distinct CDR3 sequences, around 45% seen once. Study-wide results and limits: Relative to controls, patients had a few TRBV segments at higher frequency, with TRBV5-6, TRBV5-1 and TRBV20-1 among these.

As to this clonotype: The antigen remains undetermined.

From germline, CDR1 is SEHNR and CDR2 FQNEAQ (reference sequence). V gave up 5 bases and J gave up 0 bases; unmatched junction bases: 7. This CDR3 comprises 16 residues. The J gene is TRBJ1-1, the V gene TRBV7-9; 9 bases agree with TRBD1. The TCR comes from a girl aged 5-17 years with multiple sclerosis. Sequencing was performed on blood. The CDR3 bases are TGTGCCAGCAGCGACACAGGGGGCCCGTTGAACACTGAAGCTTTCTTT. Its protein is CASSDTGGPLNTEAFF.